A single sample is the source of the 5 T cell receptor beta chains below, sequenced in a study of OX40 agonist ivuxolimab in advanced cancers. Assay: immunoSEQ multiplex PCR; the TCRdb copy retains only in-frame clones and omits some. Altogether approximately 40,000 clones are present, about 90% being singletons, with the ten largest covering 8% to 10%. Material: CD4+ or CD8+ T cells sorted from blood, obtained in a trial of the OX40 agonist ivuxolimab. The receptors were sampled from an adult with an advanced solid tumor such as melanoma, head and neck, liver or kidney cancer.

This clone was recorded only once. The CDR3 sequence: CASSPAGTATKYYGYTF. The DNA for the CDR3 is TGTGCCAGCAGCCCAGCCGGGACGGCAACCAAATATTACGGCTACACCTTC. The chain is built from TRBV7-9 and TRBJ1-2; the D gene is possibly TRBD1 (5 bases). CDR1 and CDR2 from the germline V gene are SEHNR and FQNEAQ (reference sequence). CDR3 length: 17 amino acids. The V and J ends lost 5 bases and 8 bases respectively, with 27 bases between them.

The chain has TRBV7-9 and TRBJ2-3; D gene uncertain. Between the trimmed V and J ends, which lost 2 bases and 6 bases, there was a span of 15 bases. Germline V lookup: CDR1 SEHNR, CDR2 FQNEAQ (reference sequence). CDR3 length: 15 amino acids. The CDR3 loop reads CASSLSTAPWDTQYF. The CDR3 nucleotides read TGTGCCAGCAGCTTAAGCACTGCCCCGTGGGATACGCAGTATTTT.

V is TRBV5-1 and J is TRBJ2-7; 12 bases fit TRBD1. This CDR3 contains 16 residues. Germline CDR1 and CDR2: SGHRS and YFSETQ. V was clipped by 5 bases and J by 5 bases; unmatched bases: 11. As DNA, the CDR3 is TGCGCCAGCAGAAAAACCCCGGGACAGGGGGCGAACGAGCAGTACGTC. This encodes CASRKTPGQGANEQYV.

J is TRBJ2-7 and V is TRBV2; D is perhaps TRBD1 (5 bases). CDR1 and CDR2 from the germline V gene are SNHLY and FYNNEI. The CDR3 spans 14 residues. The V end lost 10 bases, the J end lost 1 base, and 17 bases lay between the germline ends. CDR3 amino acids: CATRPTGSSYEQYF. Here the CDR3 DNA reads TGTGCCACCAGGCCTACAGGTTCTTCCTACGAGCAGTACTTC.

This CDR3 is CASSVYAGGNQETQYF. The CDR3 DNA follows: TGTGCCAGCAGCGTATACGCGGGAGGAAACCAAGAGACCCAGTACTTC. This rearrangement joins TRBV9 to TRBJ2-5, with 8 bases that match TRBD2. Germline assignment: CDR1 SGDLS and CDR2 YYNGEE. V gave up 1 base and J gave up 0 bases; unmatched junction bases: 5. The CDR3 extends over 16 amino acids.